This T cell receptor (beta chain) came from a study of post-analysis software for immune sequencing data. Concerning this clonotype: Its antigen is not identified.

Study-level points and caveats: Controls had significantly higher normalized Chao1 diversity than multiple sclerosis patients. Controls showed lower frequencies than patients for roughly five TRBV segments, and TRBV5-6, TRBV5-1 and TRBV20-1 were among these.

The library was made from cDNA and included unique molecular identifiers. From the PCR reads, TCRdb called clonotypes with MiXCR, one entry per CDR3 protein. The data contain 550,000 to 700,000 distinct CDR3 sequences, roughly 40% of them seen just once; the ten biggest clones take up roughly 1.8%. Germline values: CDR1 SQVTM, CDR2 ANQGSEA. This CDR3 is built from 14 residues. V was clipped by 4 bases and J by 8 bases; unmatched bases: 10. Input material: blood. The sequence came from a girl aged 5 to 17 with multiple sclerosis. This chain joins TRBV29-1 and TRBJ2-1, with 8 nucleotides matching TRBD2. In DNA form, the CDR3 reads TGCAGCGTTGCCCCGGGACTAGTGAGCCATGAGCAGTTCTTC. This encodes CSVAPGLVSHEQFF.